This T cell receptor (beta chain) emerged from a study of tumor and adjacent non-tumor tissue in lung cancer. In the study overall: The cohort had around eleven adenocarcinoma, a couple of squamous cell and 1 small cell patients. Patients were aged about 30 to 85, 9 to 10 men and 5 women, stage I to III. Study conclusions and caveats: Tumor tissue had significantly higher TCR diversity than normal lung.

TCRbeta libraries were built with three rounds of nested PCR, modified from ARM-PCR. A single record per CDR3 protein comes from TCRdb applying MiXCR to the multiplex PCR reads. The sample includes 85,000 to 130,000 distinct CDR3 sequences, less than 75% seen only once; the top ten take roughly 19%. This clonotype was seen only once. What it binds is unknown. The junction does not match germline at one end; this may be a read error. The template was RNA from unsorted bulk tissue. This non-tumor lung sample came from over 3 cm beyond the tumor edge. This CDR3 has 15 residues. The germline V gene encodes CDR1 DFQATT and CDR2 SNEGSKA (reference sequence).

The gene calls are TRBV20-1 and TRBJ2-2; TRBD2 agrees at 9 bases. The source is a man aged 25-45 years with non-small cell lung cancer. Material: distant non-tumor lung tissue. CDR3 sequence: CSARDSGSDTGEPFF. CDR3 bases: TGCAGTGCTAGAGATAGCGGGAGCGACACCGGGGAGCCGTTTTTT.